This T cell receptor (beta chain) was captured in a study of cytomegalovirus exposure and HLA in healthy donors. A note on this clone: What it recognizes is unknown.

The donors were part of the validation cohort, which consisted of more than 90 subjects and was separate from the first cohort of several hundred subjects. TCRdb's table, derived via immunoSEQ multiplex PCR, lists solely in-frame clones and lacks some. Altogether about 38,000 clones are present, roughly 91% being singletons, with the ten largest covering 2.5% to 4%. Study-wide results and limits: Cytomegalovirus association was assigned to approximately 160 TCR beta chains. In vitro confirmation showed three CMV-associated chains to be CMV antigen specific.

Germline CDR1 MNHEY, CDR2 SVGAGI. The CDR3 has 15 residues. Unmatched junction bases numbered 11, after V lost 6 bases and J lost 4 bases. The sample consisted of PBMCs. This sequence joins TRBV6-5 and TRBJ1-2, with TRBD1 identical over 7 bases. This TCR came from a man aged 18-30 years in good health and CMV-seronegative. CDR3 bases: TGTGCCAGCAGCCCAACCTACGGGGACAGCTATGGCTACACCTTC. Encoded protein: CASSPTYGDSYGYTF.